This TCR beta chain was recorded in a study of control samples from healthy donors and cancer patients. Assay used: immunoSEQ multiplex PCR; TCRdb lists only in-frame clones, some missing. This sample has 90,000 to 110,000 clones, with 85% to 90% found just once. CDR1 and CDR2 (germline): SGHTA, FQGNSA. V was cut by 1 base and J by 2 bases, with 8 bases left in between. The CDR3 length is 14 residues. This receptor was obtained from a woman between 45 and 60 years old in good health. The chain uses TRBV7-2 and TRBJ2-5; D is uncertain. Sequenced material: blood. The CDR3 nucleotides read TGTGCCAGCAGCTTAGGAGGTCGGCAAGAGACCCAGTACTTC. Translating it yields CASSLGGRQETQYF.